This entry lists 15 T cell receptor beta chains sequenced from one sample in a study of CD8 T cells in Susac syndrome (dated by TCRdb to between 2018 and 2020). The library was obtained by the immunoSEQ multiplex PCR assay. RNA was extracted using the RNeasy kit, and about 0.45 to 1 microgram was reverse transcribed with random hexamers. The raw public reads went through TCRdb reprocessing: fastp at Q25, MiXCR clone calling, in-frame beta chains kept. Each CDR3 protein appears once, grouped with its most common genes and DNA. The sample table records approximately 190,000 distinct CDR3 sequences; roughly 91% of these occur just once. The top ten constitute approximately 0.086% of the sample. Source material: CD4+ T cells from PBMCs. All receptors derive from a human donor with Susac syndrome.

This chain uses TRBV12-5 with TRBJ1-1; maybe TRBD1 (6 bases). Deletions cut 6 bases from V and 11 bases from J, with 16 bases between. Germline V gene sequence: CDR1 LGHNT, CDR2 FRNRAP. The CDR3 totals 12 residues. CDR3: CASGKQGFVAFF. CDR3 nucleotides: TGTGCTAGTGGCAAACAGGGATTCGTCGCTTTCTTT.

The V and J genes are TRBV28 and TRBJ1-2; perhaps TRBD1 as D (5 bases). Trimming took off 7 bases at V and 8 bases at J, with 17 bases between the two ends. This CDR3 contains 13 residues. The V gene's germline CDR1 is MDHEN and CDR2 SYDVKM. The CDR3 is CASTLNGARGYTF. For the CDR3, the DNA is TGTGCCAGCACCCTAAACGGGGCACGGGGCTACACCTTC.

The rearrangement links TRBV4-1 to TRBJ2-6, with 9 bases fitting TRBD1. CDR1 MGHRA and CDR2 YSYEKL come from the germline V gene. The V and J ends lost 3 bases and 0 bases, in that order; junction bases with no gene match: 6. This CDR3 region has 18 residues. CDR3 nucleotides: TGCGCCAGCAGCCAGCCGGGACAGGGCCTCTCTGGGGCCAACGTCCTGACTTTC. Protein sequence: CASSQPGQGLSGANVLTF.

The V call is TRBV4-1, the J call TRBJ2-7, with 7 bases identical to TRBD2. V shed 1 base and J 2 bases; nucleotides not matched to a gene: 8. CDR3 length: 16 amino acids. The germline V gene has CDR1 MGHRA and CDR2 YSYEKL. CDR3 loop: CASSQVWGTNPYEQYF. The CDR3 nucleotides are TGCGCCAGCAGCCAAGTCTGGGGGACTAACCCCTACGAGCAGTACTTC.

This sequence joins TRBV3-1 and TRBJ2-3; 7 positions match TRBD2. V lost 0 bases and J lost 0; bases outside the gene matches: 3. The CDR3 consists of 16 residues. From germline, CDR1 is LGHDT and CDR2 YNNKEL (reference sequence). This CDR3 is CASSQDPGGSTDTQYF. As DNA, the CDR3 is TGTGCCAGCAGCCAAGATCCGGGGGGTAGCACAGATACGCAGTATTTT.

The J gene is TRBJ1-5, the V gene TRBV30, with D tentatively TRBD1 (5 bases). The V end was cut by 0 bases, the J end by 1 base, with 13 bases between. The CDR3 contains 16 residues. Per germline, CDR1 GTSNPN and CDR2 SVGIG (reference sequence). The CDR3 DNA follows: TGTGCCTGGAGTGTACTTTCGGGACTGAGCAATCAGCCCCAGCATTTT. The encoded protein is CAWSVLSGLSNQPQHF.

V is TRBV27 and J is TRBJ1-2, with a possible D match to TRBD1 (6 bases). This CDR3 has 15 residues. From germline, CDR1 is MNHEY and CDR2 SMNVEV (reference sequence). The V gene lost 1 base and the J gene lost 4 bases, with 13 bases spanning the gap. CDR3 sequence (DNA): TGTGCCAGCAGTTTATTTCCACAGGGATCCTATGGCTACACCTTC. Protein: CASSLFPQGSYGYTF.

This sequence joins TRBV19 and TRBJ2-2; D perhaps matches TRBD2 (6 bases). CDR3 length: 15 amino acids. V was trimmed by 2 bases and J by 7 bases, leaving 14 bases between them. CDR1 and CDR2 (germline): LNHDA, SQIVND (reference sequence). The CDR3 reads CASSIKVGGDGELFF. The CDR3 bases are TGTGCCAGTAGTATAAAGGTCGGAGGGGACGGGGAGCTGTTTTTT.

This chain joins TRBV18 and TRBJ1-5; no definite D call. The CDR3 spans 15 residues. Germline assignment: CDR1 KGHSH and CDR2 LQKENI. Trimming removed 5 bases from V and 4 bases from J, with 15 bases in between. CDR3 coding DNA: TGTGCCAGCTCATTAGGCTTCGACGGGAATCAGCCCCAGCATTTT. Its protein product is CASSLGFDGNQPQHF.

The V gene is TRBV20-1, the J gene TRBJ2-7; the D call may be TRBD1 or TRBD2 (5 bases each). Trimming took 6 bases from V and 10 from J, leaving 22 bases between them. This CDR3 region has 13 residues. Germline values: CDR1 DFQATT, CDR2 SNEGSKA (reference sequence). CDR3 region: CSAQTGTAFIQYF. CDR3 coding DNA: TGCAGTGCGCAAACCGGGACCGCCTTTATACAGTACTTC.

The genes are TRBV5-5 and TRBJ2-7; 7 bases map to TRBD1. There are 15 residues in the CDR3. From germline, CDR1 is SGHKS and CDR2 YYEKEE (reference sequence). J was trimmed by 4 bases and V by 3 bases; bases with no gene match: 10. The CDR3 region has the DNA TGTGCCAGCAGCTGGAATCCGGGACAGAGTTACGAGCAGTACTTC. Translation gives CASSWNPGQSYEQYF.

V usage is TRBV2 and J usage is TRBJ1-1; possibly TRBD1 for D (5 bases). This CDR3 region has 13 residues. V gave up 10 bases and J gave up 11 bases, with 23 bases separating them. CDR1 is SNHLY and CDR2 is FYNNEI in the germline V gene. The CDR3 DNA reads as TGTGCCACTAAACCGGGGCCCCAAACGGGGGCTTTCTTT. Protein product: CATKPGPQTGAFF.

This chain links TRBV29-1 with TRBJ2-7; 8 bases line up with TRBD2. Germline loops: CDR1 SQVTM, CDR2 ANQGSEA. Trimming cost V 3 bases and J 5 bases; bases outside gene matches: 9. The CDR3 contains 14 residues. The CDR3 DNA is TGCAGCGTTGACCAGCGGGAGCGCCCCAACGAGCAGTACTTC. Amino acids: CSVDQRERPNEQYF.

As to this clonotype: The junction departs from germline at one end; a sequencing error may be responsible. The genes are TRBV7-7 and TRBJ2-7; D unresolved. Germline lookup yields CDR1 SSHAT and CDR2 FNYEAQ (reference sequence). The CDR3 contains 17 residues. CDR3 in amino acids: CASSLPPDRPRINEQYF. The CDR3 DNA reads TGTGCTAGCAGCTTACCCCCCGATAGGCCCCGCATCAACGAGCAGTACTTC.

V gene TRBV3-1 combines with J gene TRBJ1-1, with D possibly being TRBD1 (5 bases). Germline-derived CDR1 and CDR2 are LGHDT and YNNKEL (reference sequence). Trimming cost V 3 bases and J 0 bases, with 11 bases left between them. The CDR3 covers 15 residues. The CDR3 sequence: CASSHPGRMNTEAFF. In nucleotides, the CDR3 is TGTGCCAGCAGCCACCCGGGACGAATGAACACTGAAGCTTTCTTT.